The 13 T cell receptor beta chains below all came from one sample that was sequenced in a study of identical twins. TCRdb itself ran the 5' RACE reads through MiXCR, one entry per CDR3 protein. The sample lists 600,000 to 800,000 distinct CDR3 sequences, around 20% occurring once. These sequences were also reported in another study, on T cells expressing NK-cell markers.

The sample taken for sequencing was PBMCs. All receptors come from a woman younger than 30 in good health.

The CDR3 bases are TGTGCCAGCAGTTTAATGACCTATAATTCACCCCTCCACTTT. Translated: CASSLMTYNSPLHF. The V and J genes are TRBV27 and TRBJ1-6; D not resolved. CDR1 is MNHEY and CDR2 is SMNVEV in the germline V gene (reference sequence). The CDR3 sequence is 14 residues long. V shed 2 bases and J shed 2 bases, with 4 bases lying between them.

The DNA of the CDR3 is TGCAGTGCTAGAGGAGCGTCCGGGAGGGCCCTTTCGGTTGAGCAGTTCTTC. As protein: CSARGASGRALSVEQFF. The chain uses TRBV20-1 and TRBJ2-1; 8 bases align to TRBD2. The V gene end was trimmed by 1 base and the J gene end by 9 bases; junction bases not matched to a gene: 17. This CDR3 is 17 amino acids long. CDR1 is DFQATT and CDR2 is SNEGSKA in the germline V gene (reference sequence).

This clonotype was observed many times. The chain joins TRBV5-1 to TRBJ2-2; no definite D call. This CDR3 region has 15 residues. CDR1 and CDR2 from the germline V gene are SGHRS and YFSETQ. With 5 bases removed from V and 0 bases from J, the gap between germline ends came to 11 bases. The CDR3 DNA sequence: TGCGCCAGCAGGCTCCACACAGCGAACACCGGGGAGCTGTTTTTT. Its protein product is CASRLHTANTGELFF.

This clonotype showed up just a few times. The J gene is TRBJ2-1, the V gene TRBV5-6; D is unresolved. Trimming shortened V by 4 bases and J by 2 bases, and 13 bases separated the two germline ends. CDR1 and CDR2 (germline): SGHDT, YYEEEE. CDR3 length: 15 residues. This chain's CDR3 is CASSGKDVAYNEQFF. In DNA form, the CDR3 reads TGTGCCAGCAGCGGAAAGGACGTAGCCTACAATGAGCAGTTCTTC.

The CDR3 loop reads CASSLQRLGYEQYF. As DNA, the CDR3 is TGTGCCAGCAGCCTCCAGCGCCTGGGCTACGAGCAGTACTTC. This chain joins TRBV27 and TRBJ2-7; the D is unclear. V lost 6 bases, J lost 3 bases, and 15 bases lay in between. The CDR3 loop spans 14 amino acids. Germline V gene sequence: CDR1 MNHEY, CDR2 SMNVEV (reference sequence).

This clonotype showed up just a few times. The rearrangement links TRBV20-1 to TRBJ2-5; 9 bases fit TRBD2. The CDR3 runs to 13 residues. Looked up from germline, CDR1 is DFQATT and CDR2 is SNEGSKA (reference sequence). The V and J ends lost 6 bases and 3 bases, in that order; junction bases with no gene match: 5. As DNA, the CDR3 is TGCAGTGCCTACAGCGGGGGGAAAGAGACCCAGTACTTC. Residues: CSAYSGGKETQYF.

A remark on this clonotype: Possible read error: a much larger clone is one base away. This chain links TRBV5-5 with TRBJ1-6, with D uncertain. CDR1 and CDR2 (germline): SGHKS, YYEKEE (reference sequence). CDR3 size: 11 residues. The V end was cut by 4 bases, the J end by 8 bases, with 4 bases between. The CDR3 DNA is TGTGCCAGCAGCCAATATTCACCCCTCCACTTT. It encodes CASSQYSPLHF.

In this sample, this clonotype turned up many times. The rearrangement uses TRBV3-1 and TRBJ2-7; no clear D. Germline CDR1 LGHDT, CDR2 YNNKEL (reference sequence). Trimming removed 2 bases at V and 3 bases at J, with 8 bases between. CDR3 length: 13 amino acids. Here the CDR3 reads CASSQLNDYEQYF. CDR3 DNA sequence: TGTGCCAGCAGCCAATTGAACGACTACGAGCAGTACTTC.

This clonotype was seen at least ten times. The genes are TRBV5-6 and TRBJ2-2, with 9 bases fitting TRBD1. The J segment lost 6 bases and the V segment lost 0 bases, leaving 3 bases of the junction unmatched. CDR1 is SGHDT, CDR2 YYEEEE, per germline. The CDR3 runs 15 residues. Here the CDR3 reads CASSLGDRVAGELFF. CDR3 nucleotide sequence: TGTGCCAGCAGCTTGGGGGACAGGGTAGCCGGGGAGCTGTTTTTT.

The chain carries TRBV20-1 and TRBJ1-4; 9 positions match TRBD1. The CDR3 spans 14 residues. V lost 5 bases to trimming and J lost 8 bases; unmatched junction nucleotides: 9. CDR1 and CDR2 (germline): DFQATT, SNEGSKA (reference sequence). The CDR3 region has the DNA TGCAGTGCTCAAGGGGGACAGGGTTTGGAAAAACTGTTTTTT. It translates to CSAQGGQGLEKLFF.

The rearrangement uses TRBV7-2 and TRBJ2-1, with D perhaps matching TRBD1 or TRBD2 (6 bases each). This CDR3 comprises 15 residues. Between the trimmed V and J ends, which lost 5 bases and 8 bases, there was a span of 19 bases. In germline, CDR1 is SGHTA, CDR2 FQGNSA. The CDR3, as DNA: TGTGCCAGCAGCCCATCGGGACTCGAGGGGGATGAGCAGTTCTTC. This codes for CASSPSGLEGDEQFF.

The chain joins TRBV24-1 to TRBJ2-1; no clear D. The germline V gene has CDR1 KGHDR and CDR2 SFDVKD. V was trimmed by 1 base and J by 6 bases, leaving 9 bases between them. This CDR3 spans 14 amino acids. The chain's CDR3 is CATSDFTSPNEQFF. CDR3 DNA sequence: TGTGCCACCAGTGATTTTACCAGCCCCAATGAGCAGTTCTTC.

This clonotype showed up just a few times. In DNA form, the CDR3 reads TGCAGTGCTAGACCTTGGACAGGGGAGAACACTGAAGCTTTCTTT. This codes for CSARPWTGENTEAFF. The chain is built from TRBV20-1 and TRBJ1-1; the match to TRBD1 covers 9 bases. The CDR3 runs 15 residues. Germline V CDR1 and CDR2: DFQATT, SNEGSKA (reference sequence). Trimming removed 2 bases from V and 1 base from J; junction bases left unmatched: 5.